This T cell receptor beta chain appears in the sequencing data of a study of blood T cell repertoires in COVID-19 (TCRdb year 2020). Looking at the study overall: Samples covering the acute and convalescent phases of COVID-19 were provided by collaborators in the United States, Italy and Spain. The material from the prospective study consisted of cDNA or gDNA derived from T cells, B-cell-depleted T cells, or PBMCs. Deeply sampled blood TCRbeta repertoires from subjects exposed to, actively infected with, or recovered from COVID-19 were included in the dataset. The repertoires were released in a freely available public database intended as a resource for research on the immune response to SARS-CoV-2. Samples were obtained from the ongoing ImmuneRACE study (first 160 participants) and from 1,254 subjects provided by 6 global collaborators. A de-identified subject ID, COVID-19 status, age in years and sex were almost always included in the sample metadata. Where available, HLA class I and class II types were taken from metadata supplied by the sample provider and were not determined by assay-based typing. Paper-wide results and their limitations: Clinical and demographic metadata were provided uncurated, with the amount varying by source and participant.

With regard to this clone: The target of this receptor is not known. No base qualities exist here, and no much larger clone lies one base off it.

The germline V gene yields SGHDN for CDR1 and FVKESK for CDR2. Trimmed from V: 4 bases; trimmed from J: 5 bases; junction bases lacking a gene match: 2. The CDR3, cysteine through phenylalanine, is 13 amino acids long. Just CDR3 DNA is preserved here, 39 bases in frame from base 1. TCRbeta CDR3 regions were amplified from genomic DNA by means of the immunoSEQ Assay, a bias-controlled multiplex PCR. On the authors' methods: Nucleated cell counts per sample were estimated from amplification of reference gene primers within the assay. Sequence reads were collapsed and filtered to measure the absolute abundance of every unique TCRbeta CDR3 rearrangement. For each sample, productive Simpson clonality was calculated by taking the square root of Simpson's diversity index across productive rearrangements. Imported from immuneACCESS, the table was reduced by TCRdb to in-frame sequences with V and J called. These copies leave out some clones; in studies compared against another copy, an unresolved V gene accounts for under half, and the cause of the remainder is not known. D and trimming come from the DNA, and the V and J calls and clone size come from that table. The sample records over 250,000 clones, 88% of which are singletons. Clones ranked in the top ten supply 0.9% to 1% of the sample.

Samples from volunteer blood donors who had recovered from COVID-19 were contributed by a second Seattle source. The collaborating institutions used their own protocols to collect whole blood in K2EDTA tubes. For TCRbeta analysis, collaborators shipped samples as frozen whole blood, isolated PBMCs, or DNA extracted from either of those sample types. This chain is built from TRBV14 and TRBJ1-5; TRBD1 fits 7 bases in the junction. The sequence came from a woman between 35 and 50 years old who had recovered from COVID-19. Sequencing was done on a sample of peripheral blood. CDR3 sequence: CASSRQGDQPQHF. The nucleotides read TGTGCCAGCAGCCGACAGGGAGATCAGCCCCAGCATTTT.